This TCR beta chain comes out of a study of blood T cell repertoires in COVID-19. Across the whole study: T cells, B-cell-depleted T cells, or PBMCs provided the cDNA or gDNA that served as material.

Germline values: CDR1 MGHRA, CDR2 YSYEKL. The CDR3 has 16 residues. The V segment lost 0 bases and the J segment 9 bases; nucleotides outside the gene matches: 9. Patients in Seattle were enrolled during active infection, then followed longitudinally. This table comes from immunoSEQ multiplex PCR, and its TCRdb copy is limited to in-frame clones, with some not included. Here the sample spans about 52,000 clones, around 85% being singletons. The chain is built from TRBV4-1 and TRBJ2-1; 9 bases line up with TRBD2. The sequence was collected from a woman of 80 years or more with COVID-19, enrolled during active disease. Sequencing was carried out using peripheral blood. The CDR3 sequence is CASSQDAAGAGGEQFF. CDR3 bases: TGCGCCAGCAGCCAAGACGCAGCGGGAGCGGGAGGTGAGCAGTTCTTC.